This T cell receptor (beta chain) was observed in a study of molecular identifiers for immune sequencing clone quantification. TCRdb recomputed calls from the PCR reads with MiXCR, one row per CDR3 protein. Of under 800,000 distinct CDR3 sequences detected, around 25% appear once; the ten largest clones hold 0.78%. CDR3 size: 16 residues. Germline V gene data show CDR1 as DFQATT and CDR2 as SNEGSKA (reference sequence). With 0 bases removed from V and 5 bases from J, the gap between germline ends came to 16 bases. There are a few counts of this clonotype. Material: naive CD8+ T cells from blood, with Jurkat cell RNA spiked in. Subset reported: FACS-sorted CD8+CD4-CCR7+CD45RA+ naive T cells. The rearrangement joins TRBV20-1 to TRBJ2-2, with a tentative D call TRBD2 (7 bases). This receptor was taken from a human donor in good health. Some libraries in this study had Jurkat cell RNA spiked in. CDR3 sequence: CSARDRVRGGTGELFF. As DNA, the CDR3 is TGCAGTGCTAGAGATCGGGTCAGGGGAGGGACCGGGGAGCTGTTTTTT.